This T cell receptor beta chain was obtained from a study of patients and donors after allogeneic stem cell transplantation. TCRdb reanalysed the RT-PCR reads using MiXCR and keeps one entry per CDR3 protein. This sample has some 960,000 distinct CDR3 sequences; 15% to 20% occur once, and the top ten carry around 6%. This clonotype was detected only a few times. Looked up from germline, CDR1 is DFQATT and CDR2 is SNEGSKA (reference sequence). This CDR3 spans 14 amino acids. Deletions cut 0 bases from V and 2 bases from J, with 11 bases between. The origin of this receptor is a human donor who was either an allogeneic HSCT recipient or a stem cell or donor lymphocyte infusion donor (not recorded which). It is not recorded whose cells these are; they may come from a transplant donor. V and J are TRBV20-1 and TRBJ2-7; D gene unclear. Source material: blood, either unsorted or a sorted T cell fraction (not recorded which). The CDR3 region is CSARDHSSTYEQYF. CDR3 bases: TGCAGTGCTAGAGATCATAGCTCCACCTACGAGCAGTACTTC.